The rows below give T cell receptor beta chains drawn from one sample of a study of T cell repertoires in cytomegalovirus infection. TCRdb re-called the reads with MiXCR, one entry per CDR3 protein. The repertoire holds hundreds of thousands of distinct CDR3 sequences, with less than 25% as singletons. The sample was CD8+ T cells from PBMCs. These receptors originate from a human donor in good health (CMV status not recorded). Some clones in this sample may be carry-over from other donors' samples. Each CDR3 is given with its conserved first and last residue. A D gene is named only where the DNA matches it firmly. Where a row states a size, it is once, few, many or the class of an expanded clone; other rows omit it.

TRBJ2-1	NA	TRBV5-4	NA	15	CASSDGTVGHIEQFF	TGTGCCAGCAGCGACGGGACGGTGGGGCATATTGAGCAGTTCTTC
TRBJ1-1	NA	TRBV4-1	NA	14	CASSPKRVNTEAFF	TGCGCCAGCAGCCCGAAGAGGGTTAACACTGAAGCTTTCTTT
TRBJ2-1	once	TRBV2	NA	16	CASSETRGSPYNEQFF	TGTGCCAGCAGTGAAACCCGGGGGTCCCCCTACAATGAGCAGTTCTTC
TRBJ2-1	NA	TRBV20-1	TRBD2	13	CSARLAGAREQFF	TGCAGTGCTAGACTAGCGGGGGCCAGGGAGCAGTTCTTC
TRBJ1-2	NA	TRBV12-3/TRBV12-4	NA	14	CASTSLGRDYGYTF	TGTGCCAGCACCTCCCTCGGGAGAGACTATGGCTACACCTTC
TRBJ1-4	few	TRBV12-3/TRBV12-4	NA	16	CASSLIDPGADEKLFF	TGTGCCAGCAGTTTAATCGACCCGGGGGCGGATGAAAAACTGTTTTTT
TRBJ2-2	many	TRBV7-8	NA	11	CASINTGELFF	TGTGCCAGCATCAACACCGGGGAGCTGTTTTTT
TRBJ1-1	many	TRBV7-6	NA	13	CASSLAGTAEAFF	TGTGCCAGCAGCTTAGCAGGGACGGCTGAAGCTTTCTTT
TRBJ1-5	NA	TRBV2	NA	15	CASGAWGPSNQPQHF	TGTGCCAGCGGCGCCTGGGGTCCGAGCAATCAGCCCCAGCATTTT
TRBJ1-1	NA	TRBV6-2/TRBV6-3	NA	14	CASGYGASNTEAFF	TGTGCCAGCGGATACGGGGCATCGAACACTGAAGCTTTCTTT
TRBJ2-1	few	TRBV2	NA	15	CASSEAAPSADEQFF	TGTGCCAGCAGTGAAGCGGCGCCTAGCGCAGATGAGCAGTTCTTC
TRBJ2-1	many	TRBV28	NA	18	CASSPIFLQAPFYNEQFF	TGTGCCAGCAGTCCTATCTTCCTCCAGGCGCCTTTTTACAATGAGCAGTTCTTC
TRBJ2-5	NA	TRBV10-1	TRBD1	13	CASSDQGEETQYF	TGCGCCAGCAGTGATCAGGGGGAAGAGACCCAGTACTTC
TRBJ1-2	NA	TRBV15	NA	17	CATRPEGFDPYYYGYTF	TGTGCCACCAGACCTGAGGGTTTCGACCCATATTACTATGGCTACACCTTC
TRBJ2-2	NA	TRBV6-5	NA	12	CAVAAGGGELFF	TGTGCCGTCGCCGCGGGCGGCGGGGAGCTGTTTTTT
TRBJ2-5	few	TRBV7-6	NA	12	CASSEERETQYF	TGTGCCAGCAGCGAGGAAAGGGAGACCCAGTACTTC
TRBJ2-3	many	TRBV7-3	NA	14	CASSLNEGADTQYF	TGTGCCAGCAGCTTAAATGAGGGGGCAGATACGCAGTATTTT
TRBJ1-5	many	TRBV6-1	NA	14	CASRIRPAGKPQHF	TGTGCCAGCAGAATTCGCCCTGCCGGGAAGCCCCAGCATTTT
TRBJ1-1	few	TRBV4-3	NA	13	CASSTRLNTEAFF	TGCGCCAGCAGCACCAGATTGAACACTGAAGCTTTCTTT
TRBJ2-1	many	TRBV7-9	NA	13	CASSLGGWNEQFF	TGTGCCAGCAGCTTGGGGGGTTGGAATGAGCAGTTCTTC
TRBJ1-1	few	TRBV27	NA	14	CASRETHRRTEAFF	TGTGCCAGCAGGGAGACACACCGGCGGACTGAAGCTTTCTTT
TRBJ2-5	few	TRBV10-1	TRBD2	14	CASSGTSGAETQYF	TGCGCCAGCAGTGGGACTAGCGGGGCAGAGACCCAGTACTTC
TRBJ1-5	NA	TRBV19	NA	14	CASSHDSGGQPQHF	TGTGCCAGTAGCCATGACAGTGGCGGGCAGCCCCAGCATTTT
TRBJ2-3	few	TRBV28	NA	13	CASSFRAADTQYF	TGTGCCAGCAGTTTTCGGGCAGCCGATACGCAGTATTTT
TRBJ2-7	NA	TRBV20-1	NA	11	CSALDNYEQYF	TGCAGTGCCTTGGACAACTACGAGCAGTACTTC
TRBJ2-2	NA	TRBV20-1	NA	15	CSARDREMERGELFF	TGCAGTGCTAGAGACAGGGAAATGGAGCGCGGGGAGCTGTTTTTT
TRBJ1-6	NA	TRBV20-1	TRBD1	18	CSARDGGDIQGDISPLHF	TGCAGTGCTAGAGATGGGGGGGATATACAGGGGGACATTTCACCCCTCCACTTT
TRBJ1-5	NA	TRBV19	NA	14	CASKTGPSNQPQHF	TGTGCCAGCAAGACAGGACCCAGCAATCAGCCCCAGCATTTT
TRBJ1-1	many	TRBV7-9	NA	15	CASSLVAGRRTEAFF	TGTGCCAGCAGCTTAGTCGCAGGGAGGAGAACTGAAGCTTTCTTT
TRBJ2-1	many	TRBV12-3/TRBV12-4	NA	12	CASSPPGPKQFF	TGTGCCAGCAGTCCCCCGGGTCCTAAGCAGTTCTTC
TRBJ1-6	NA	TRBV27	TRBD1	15	CASRYRDRINSPLHF	TGTGCCAGCAGATACCGGGACAGGATTAATTCACCCCTCCACTTT
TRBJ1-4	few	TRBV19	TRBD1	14	CASGGDRVKEKLFF	TGTGCCAGTGGGGGGGACAGAGTGAAGGAAAAACTGTTTTTT
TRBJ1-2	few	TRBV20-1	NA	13	CSAGVGGFAGYTF	TGCAGTGCCGGGGTAGGGGGATTTGCTGGCTACACCTTC
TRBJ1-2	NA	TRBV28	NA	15	CASRRQNPNNYGYTF	TGTGCCAGCAGAAGACAGAACCCGAATAACTATGGCTACACCTTC
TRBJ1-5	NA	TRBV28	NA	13	CATRAGGNQPQHF	TGTGCCACTCGCGCGGGTGGCAATCAGCCCCAGCATTTT
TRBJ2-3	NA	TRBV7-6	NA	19	CASSLTMAGTGDITDTQYF	TGTGCCAGCAGCTTAACCATGGCTGGAACGGGGGACATCACAGATACGCAGTATTTT
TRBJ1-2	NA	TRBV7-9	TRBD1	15	CASSTGQGEDYGYTF	TGTGCCAGCAGCACCGGACAGGGGGAAGACTATGGCTACACCTTC
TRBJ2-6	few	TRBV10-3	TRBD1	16	CASIGTVTSGANVLTF	TGTGCCTCAATAGGGACAGTCACCTCTGGGGCCAACGTCCTGACTTTC
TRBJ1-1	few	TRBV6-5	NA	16	CASSFRGQGSYTEAFF	TGTGCCAGCAGTTTCCGTGGGCAGGGAAGTTACACTGAAGCTTTCTTT
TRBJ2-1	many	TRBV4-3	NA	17	CASSQVRVIREDNEQFF	TGCGCCAGCAGCCAAGTTAGGGTGATTAGAGAGGACAATGAGCAGTTCTTC
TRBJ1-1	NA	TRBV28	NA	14	CASSFTVRATEAFF	TGTGCCAGCAGTTTTACCGTCAGGGCCACTGAAGCTTTCTTT
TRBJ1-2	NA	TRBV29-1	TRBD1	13	CSVSGGSYYGYTF	TGCAGCGTCTCAGGGGGCTCATACTATGGCTACACCTTC
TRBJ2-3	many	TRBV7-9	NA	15	CASSSYRMGWDTQYF	TGTGCCAGCAGCTCATATCGTATGGGCTGGGATACGCAGTATTTT
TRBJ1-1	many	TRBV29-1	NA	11	CSVPLNTEAFF	TGCAGCGTTCCCTTGAACACTGAAGCTTTCTTT
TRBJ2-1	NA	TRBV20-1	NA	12	CSAETGKYEQFF	TGCAGTGCTGAAACAGGGAAGTATGAGCAGTTCTTC
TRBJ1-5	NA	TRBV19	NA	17	CASSTRHRVSSNQPQHF	TGTGCCAGTAGTACTCGCCACAGGGTATCAAGCAATCAGCCCCAGCATTTT
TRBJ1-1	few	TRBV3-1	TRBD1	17	CASSQAHRGNMNTEAFF	TGTGCCAGCAGCCAAGCTCACAGGGGTAACATGAACACTGAAGCTTTCTTT
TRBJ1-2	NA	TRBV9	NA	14	CASSVGADSYGYTF	TGTGCCAGCAGCGTAGGGGCAGACAGCTATGGCTACACCTTC
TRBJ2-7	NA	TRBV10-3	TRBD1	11	CAIRRDRDRVF	TGTGCCATCAGGAGAGACCGGGACAGGGTCTTC
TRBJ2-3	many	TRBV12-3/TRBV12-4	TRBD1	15	CASSSGQGWPDTQYF	TGTGCCAGCAGTTCGGGACAGGGGTGGCCAGATACGCAGTATTTT
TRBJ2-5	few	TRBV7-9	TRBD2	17	CASSWGLAGGRRETQYF	TGTGCCAGCAGCTGGGGACTAGCGGGGGGGCGAAGAGAGACCCAGTACTTC
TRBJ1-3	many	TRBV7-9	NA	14	CASSLSSEGNTIYF	TGTGCCAGCAGCTTATCCAGTGAAGGGAACACCATATATTTT
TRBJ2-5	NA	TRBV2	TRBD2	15	CASSERASGQETQYF	TGTGCCAGCAGTGAAAGGGCTAGCGGCCAAGAGACCCAGTACTTC
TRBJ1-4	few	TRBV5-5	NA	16	CASRPVAAFNNEKLFF	TGTGCCAGCAGACCCGTGGCAGCCTTTAACAATGAAAAACTGTTTTTT
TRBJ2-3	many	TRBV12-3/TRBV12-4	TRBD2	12	CASSTGRNTQYF	TGTGCCAGCAGTACCGGGAGGAATACGCAGTATTTT